This is a list of T cell receptor beta chains from one sample in a study of sequential checkpoint blockade in melanoma. Profiled with immunoSEQ multiplex PCR; TCRdb holds only in-frame clones, not every one. The sample yields some 40,000 clones, over 75% seen once. This material consisted of CD8+ T cells sorted from blood (inferred from file names), taken from a patient given nivolumab and ipilimumab in sequence. The receptors stem from a human donor with melanoma. Both conserved end residues are part of each CDR3. A D gene is named only where the DNA matches it firmly. Clone size appears in some rows only: once, few, many, or a class for an expanded clone.

V: TRBV4-2; D: TRBD2; J: TRBJ2-7; size: few; DNA: TGTGCCAGCAGCTATAGCGGGAGTCGTTACGAGCAGTACTTC; CDR3: CASSYSGSRYEQYF
V: TRBV29-1; D: .; J: TRBJ2-7; size: .; DNA: TGCAGCGTTGAAGAGGGAGTTGGCAGTAGGGAGCAGTACTTC; CDR3: CSVEEGVGSREQYF
V: TRBV27; D: TRBD1; J: TRBJ1-1; size: .; DNA: TGTGCCAGCAGTTTTATCCCTGGGACAGGGATGAACACTGAAGCTTTCTTT; CDR3: CASSFIPGTGMNTEAFF
V: TRBV9; D: TRBD1; J: TRBJ1-1; size: .; DNA: TGTGCCAGCAGCACCGGGACAGGGAGGTTGGACACTGAAGCTTTCTTT; CDR3: CASSTGTGRLDTEAFF
V: TRBV27; D: .; J: TRBJ1-5; size: .; DNA: TGTGCCAGCAGTTTAGGCAGTCTCAATCAGCCCCAGCATTTT; CDR3: CASSLGSLNQPQHF
V: TRBV5-5; D: .; J: TRBJ1-4; size: .; DNA: TGTGCCAGCAGCTTAGGTACGGGGAGTGAAAAACTGTTTTTT; CDR3: CASSLGTGSEKLFF
V: TRBV9; D: TRBD1; J: TRBJ2-1; size: .; DNA: TGTGCCAGCAGCCCCGACAGGGTGGGGTACAATGAGCAGTTCTTC; CDR3: CASSPDRVGYNEQFF
V: TRBV10-3; D: TRBD2; J: TRBJ2-1; size: .; DNA: TGTGCCTCCCAACTGGGGGAGGGCGTCGATGAGCAGTTCTTC; CDR3: CASQLGEGVDEQFF
V: TRBV11-3; D: TRBD1; J: TRBJ1-1; size: .; DNA: TGTGCCAGCAGCTCAAGCCCGGGACAGATAAACACTGAAGCTTTCTTT; CDR3: CASSSSPGQINTEAFF
V: TRBV6-5; D: .; J: TRBJ1-5; size: .; DNA: TGTGCCAGCAGTTACTTGACAGGCAATCAGCCCCAGCATTTT; CDR3: CASSYLTGNQPQHF
V: TRBV7-8; D: .; J: TRBJ1-1; size: .; DNA: TGTGCCAGCAGCCCGGGATTGACCACTGAAGCTTTCTTT; CDR3: CASSPGLTTEAFF
V: TRBV15; D: .; J: TRBJ2-7; size: .; DNA: TGTGCCACCAGCAGAGAGTCAGCGTACTACGAGCAGTACTTC; CDR3: CATSRESAYYEQYF
V: TRBV27; D: TRBD1; J: TRBJ2-2; size: .; DNA: TGTGCCAGCAGTTTAAGACAGGGTTTTTTCACCGGGGAGCTGTTTTTT; CDR3: CASSLRQGFFTGELFF
V: TRBV28; D: TRBD1; J: TRBJ1-1; size: .; DNA: TGTGCCAGCAGTTGGAGGACAGGGGGCACTGAAGCTTTCTTT; CDR3: CASSWRTGGTEAFF
V: TRBV15; D: TRBD2; J: TRBJ2-1; size: .; DNA: TGTGCCACCAGCACTCGAGCGGGAGGCCCCTACAATGAGCAGTTCTTC; CDR3: CATSTRAGGPYNEQFF
V: TRBV30; D: TRBD1; J: TRBJ2-3; size: .; DNA: TGTGCCTGGAGTGTTGGACAGGGGGCAGATACGCAGTATTTT; CDR3: CAWSVGQGADTQYF